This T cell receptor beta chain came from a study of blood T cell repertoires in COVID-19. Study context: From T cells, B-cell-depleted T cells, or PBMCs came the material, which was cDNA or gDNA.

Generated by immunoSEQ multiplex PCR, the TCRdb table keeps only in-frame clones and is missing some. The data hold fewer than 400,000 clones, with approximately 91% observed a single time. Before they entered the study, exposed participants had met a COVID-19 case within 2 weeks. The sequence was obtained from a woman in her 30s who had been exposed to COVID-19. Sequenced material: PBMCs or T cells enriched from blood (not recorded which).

DNA for the CDR3: TGTGCCAGCAGCCCATGGACAGGGACGAATTCACCCCTCCACTTT. Amino acids: CASSPWTGTNSPLHF. This chain links TRBV9 with TRBJ1-6, with 8 nucleotides matching TRBD1. J lost 7 bases, V lost 4 bases, and 7 bases had no gene match. This CDR3 spans 15 amino acids. Germline V gene data show CDR1 as SGDLS and CDR2 as YYNGEE.